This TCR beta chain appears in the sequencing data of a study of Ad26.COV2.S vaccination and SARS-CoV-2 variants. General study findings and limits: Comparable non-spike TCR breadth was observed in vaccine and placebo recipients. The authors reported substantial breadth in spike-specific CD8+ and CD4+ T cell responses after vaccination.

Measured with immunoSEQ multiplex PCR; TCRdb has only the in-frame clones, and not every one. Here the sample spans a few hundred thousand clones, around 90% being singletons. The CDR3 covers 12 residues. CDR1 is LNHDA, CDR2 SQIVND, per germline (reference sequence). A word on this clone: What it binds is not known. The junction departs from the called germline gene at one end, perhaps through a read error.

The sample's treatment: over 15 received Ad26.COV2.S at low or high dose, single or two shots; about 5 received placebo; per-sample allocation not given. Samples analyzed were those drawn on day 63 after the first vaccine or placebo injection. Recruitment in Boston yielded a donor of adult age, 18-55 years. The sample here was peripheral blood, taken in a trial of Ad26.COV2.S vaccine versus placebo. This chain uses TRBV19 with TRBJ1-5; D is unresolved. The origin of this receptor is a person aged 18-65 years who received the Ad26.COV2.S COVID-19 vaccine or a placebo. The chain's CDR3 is CASRALNQPQHF. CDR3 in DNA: TGTGCTAGTAGGGCTCTTAATCAGCCCCAGCATTTT.